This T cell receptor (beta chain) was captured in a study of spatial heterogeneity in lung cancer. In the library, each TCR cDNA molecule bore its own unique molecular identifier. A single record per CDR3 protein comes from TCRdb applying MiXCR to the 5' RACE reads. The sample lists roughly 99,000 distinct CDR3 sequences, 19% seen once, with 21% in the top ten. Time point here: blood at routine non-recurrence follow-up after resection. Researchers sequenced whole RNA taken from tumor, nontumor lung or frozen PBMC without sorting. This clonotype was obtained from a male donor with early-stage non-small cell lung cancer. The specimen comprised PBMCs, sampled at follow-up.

The CDR3 nucleotides are TGCAGCGTGGAGGACAACTATGGCTACACCTTC. Its protein product is CSVEDNYGYTF. This chain uses TRBV29-1 with TRBJ1-2, with D unclear. Germline assignment: CDR1 SQVTM and CDR2 ANQGSEA. V lost 6 bases to trimming and J lost 2 bases, with 7 bases between them. The length of the CDR3 is 11 residues.